A single sample gave rise to the 15 T cell receptor beta chains below, sequenced in a study of blood T cells in healthy people across ages. A J-beta primer mix and a sample-barcoded 5' primer were used in a second PCR of about 7 to 12 cycles. TCRdb independently ran MiXCR on the 5' RACE reads; one entry per CDR3 protein. Seen here are fewer than 1,000,000 distinct CDR3 sequences, under 45% observed once, and the top ten hold around 18%. Sequencing was carried out using blood. The receptors stem from a man aged 55-75 years in good health.

The J gene is TRBJ2-7, the V gene TRBV6-5, with 9 bases aligning to TRBD2. The V and J ends lost 6 bases and 3 bases, in that order; junction bases with no gene match: 6. Germline values: CDR1 MNHEY, CDR2 SVGAGI. The CDR3 loop spans 14 amino acids. The CDR3 loop reads CASSNSGGHYEQYF. In DNA, the CDR3 is TGTGCCAGCAGCAATAGCGGGGGACACTACGAGCAGTACTTC.

The chain recombines TRBV10-3 with TRBJ2-3; D is perhaps TRBD2 (6 bases). Germline CDR1 ENHRY, CDR2 SYGVKD. V was pared by 6 bases and J by 4 bases, with 14 bases between. The length of the CDR3 is 14 residues. The CDR3 nucleotides are TGTGCCATCAGGACTAGTGGTGTCGCAGATACGCAGTATTTT. This encodes CAIRTSGVADTQYF.

The chain couples TRBV5-5 to TRBJ2-1; D gene ambiguous. The CDR3 covers 16 residues. V shed 3 bases and J shed 5 bases, with 18 bases lying between them. Germline lookup yields CDR1 SGHKS and CDR2 YYEKEE (reference sequence). The CDR3 nucleotides are TGTGCCAGCAGCTCGCTGGTCCTAAACCCCCACAATGAGCAGTTCTTC. Its protein is CASSSLVLNPHNEQFF.

The rearrangement links TRBV7-2 to TRBJ2-7; D unclear. Judging by the DNA end, TRBJ2-5 fits better; the J call may be wrong. Germline loops: CDR1 SGHTA, CDR2 FQGNSA. The CDR3 has 13 amino acids. CDR3 sequence (DNA): TGTGCCAGCAACGACCAACTAAGGGAGACCCAGTACTTC. Translation gives CASNDQLRETQYF.

The V and J genes are TRBV5-5 and TRBJ2-7; 11 nucleotides line up with TRBD2. The CDR3 sequence is 15 residues long. Per the germline V gene, CDR1 is SGHKS and CDR2 is YYEKEE (reference sequence). The V and J ends lost 7 bases and 2 bases, in that order; junction bases with no gene match: 8. The CDR3, as DNA: TGTGCCAGCCAAAAACCGGGACTAGCGGCCTACGAGCAGTACTTC. Translating it yields CASQKPGLAAYEQYF.

This chain uses TRBV5-1 with TRBJ1-2; 7 bases line up with TRBD1. This CDR3 contains 16 residues. V lost 0 bases to trimming and J lost 3 bases; unmatched junction nucleotides: 8. Looked up from germline, CDR1 is SGHRS and CDR2 is YFSETQ. The CDR3 here is CASSLEGNRGDYGYTF. For the CDR3, the DNA is TGCGCCAGCAGCTTGGAGGGAAACAGGGGCGACTATGGCTACACCTTC. Using reference TRBV5-1 and TRBJ1-2 for the parts outside the CDR3, the full variable domain is KAGVTQTPRYLIKTRGQQVTLSCSPISGHRSVSWYQQTPGQGLQFLFEYFSETQRNKGNFPGRFSGRQFSNSRSEMNVSTLELGDSALYLCASSLEGNRGDYGYTFGSGTRLTVV.

The CDR3 nucleotides are TGTGCCAGCAGCTCTGTACTAGTTACCTCGGCGTACTTC. Its translation: CASSSVLVTSAYF. The V and J genes are TRBV21-1 and TRBJ2-4; the table's D call, TRBD2, has no DNA check behind it. TRBV21-1 is listed as a pseudogene. There are 13 residues in the CDR3.

In its sample, this clonotype was seen a few times. The chain carries TRBV7-2 and TRBJ2-7, with 8 bases aligning to TRBD1. This CDR3 contains 14 residues. Trimming took 7 bases from V and 4 from J; bases not matched to a gene: 9. Per the germline V gene, CDR1 is SGHTA and CDR2 is FQGNSA. In DNA form, the CDR3 reads TGTGCCAGCACCTCAAGGACAGGGCCTTACGAGCAGTACTTC. Translating gives CASTSRTGPYEQYF.

J is TRBJ2-2 and V is TRBV5-1; D unclear. Germline loops: CDR1 SGHRS, CDR2 YFSETQ. This CDR3 has 15 amino acids. The germline V and J ends were trimmed by 0 bases and 7 bases, with 13 bases remaining between them. CDR3 coding DNA: TGCGCCAGCAGCTTGGTCGGGCCCCGTGACGGGGAGCTGTTTTTT. This translates into CASSLVGPRDGELFF.

This clonotype was detected a few times. The chain combines TRBV6-1 with TRBJ2-1; 7 nucleotides agree with TRBD1. This CDR3 comprises 15 residues. The germline V gene encodes CDR1 MNHNS and CDR2 SASEGT. Trimming removed 8 bases from V and 4 bases from J; junction bases left unmatched: 11. CDR3 sequence reads: CASSYSTGVYNEQFF. The CDR3 nucleotides are TGTGCCAGCTCCTATTCAACAGGGGTATACAATGAGCAGTTCTTC.

The chain combines TRBV7-2 with TRBJ2-3, with 9 bases fitting TRBD2. Unmatched junction bases numbered 4, after V lost 3 bases and J lost 3 bases. Germline V CDR1 and CDR2: SGHTA, FQGNSA. The CDR3 loop spans 15 amino acids. The CDR3 DNA sequence: TGTGCCAGCAGCTTGGGACTAGCTGAGACAGATACGCAGTATTTT. Protein sequence: CASSLGLAETDTQYF.

The CDR3 sequence: CASSLGWTGPGEQYF. CDR3 coding DNA: TGTGCCAGCAGCCTAGGATGGACAGGGCCGGGGGAGCAGTACTTC. The V call is TRBV7-9, the J call TRBJ2-7; 8 nucleotides align to TRBD1. The CDR3 contains 15 residues. Trimming cost V 5 bases and J 7 bases; bases outside gene matches: 13. Germline CDR1 and CDR2: SEHNR and FQNEAQ (reference sequence).

This clonotype was observed a few times. V gene TRBV15 combines with J gene TRBJ1-6, with a possible D match to TRBD1 (5 bases). This CDR3 spans 15 amino acids. Trimming removed 0 bases at V and 14 bases at J, with 17 bases between. Germline V lookup: CDR1 LNHNV, CDR2 YYDKDF (reference sequence). CDR3 region: CATSRETGTLGALHF. The CDR3 bases are TGTGCCACCAGCAGAGAGACCGGGACCCTTGGGGCCCTCCACTTT.

This chain uses TRBV9 with TRBJ1-1; 9 nucleotides align to TRBD1. This CDR3 is 16 amino acids long. After removal of 4 bases from V and 2 bases from J, the junction contained 9 bases not matched to a gene. In germline, CDR1 is SGDLS, CDR2 YYNGEE. DNA for the CDR3: TGTGCCAGCAGCCCGGGACAGGGCCGCCTTAACACTGAAGCTTTCTTT. Its protein is CASSPGQGRLNTEAFF.

This clonotype was detected ten times or more. CDR3 region: CSVIRGNYGYTF. The CDR3 nucleotides are TGCAGCGTAATAAGGGGTAACTATGGCTACACCTTC. The chain carries TRBV29-1 and TRBJ1-2, with D perhaps matching TRBD1 (5 bases). Trimming stripped 6 bases from V and 1 base from J, with 9 bases between. Germline assignment: CDR1 SQVTM and CDR2 ANQGSEA. There are 12 residues in the CDR3.